This T cell receptor (beta chain) was captured by sequencing in a study of blood T cell repertoires in COVID-19. The V end was cut by 5 bases, the J end by 2 bases, with 12 bases between. Germline V gene data show CDR1 as SGHVS and CDR2 as FNYEAQ. The CDR3 has 14 amino acids. Measured with immunoSEQ multiplex PCR; TCRdb has only the in-frame clones, and not every one. Of roughly 100,000 clones detected, around 87% appear once; the ten largest clones hold approximately 5%. The receptor was isolated from a woman aged 45-59 years with COVID-19, enrolled during active disease. Sequenced sample: peripheral blood. The chain recombines TRBV7-6 with TRBJ1-1; possible D gene TRBD1, 5 bases. The CDR3 bases are TGTGCCAGCAGCCCGGGGGGGGTCAACACTGAAGCTTTCTTT. Translated: CASSPGGVNTEAFF.